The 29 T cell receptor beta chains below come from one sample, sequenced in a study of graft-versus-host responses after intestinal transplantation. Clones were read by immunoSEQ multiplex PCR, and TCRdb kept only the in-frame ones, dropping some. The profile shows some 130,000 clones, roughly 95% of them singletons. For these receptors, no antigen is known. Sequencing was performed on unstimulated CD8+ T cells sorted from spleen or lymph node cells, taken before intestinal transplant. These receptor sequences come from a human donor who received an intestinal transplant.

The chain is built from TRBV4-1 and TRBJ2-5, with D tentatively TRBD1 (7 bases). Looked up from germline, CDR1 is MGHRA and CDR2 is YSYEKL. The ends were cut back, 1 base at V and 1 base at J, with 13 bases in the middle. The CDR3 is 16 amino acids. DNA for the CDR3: TGCGCCAGCAGCCAAGGGACAGGCGGGGCCCAAGAGACCCAGTACTTC. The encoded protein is CASSQGTGGAQETQYF.

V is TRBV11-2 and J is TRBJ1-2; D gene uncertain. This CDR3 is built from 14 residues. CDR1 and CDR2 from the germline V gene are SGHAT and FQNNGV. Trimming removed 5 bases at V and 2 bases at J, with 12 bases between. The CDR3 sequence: CASSLRTVNYGYTF. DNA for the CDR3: TGTGCCAGCAGCCTCCGGACGGTGAACTATGGCTACACCTTC.

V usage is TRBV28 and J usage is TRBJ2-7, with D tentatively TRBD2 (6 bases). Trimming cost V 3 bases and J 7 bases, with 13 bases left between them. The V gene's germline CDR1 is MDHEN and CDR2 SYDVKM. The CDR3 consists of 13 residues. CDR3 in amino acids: CASSFSGREEQYF. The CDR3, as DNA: TGTGCCAGCAGTTTCTCTGGACGGGAGGAGCAGTACTTC.

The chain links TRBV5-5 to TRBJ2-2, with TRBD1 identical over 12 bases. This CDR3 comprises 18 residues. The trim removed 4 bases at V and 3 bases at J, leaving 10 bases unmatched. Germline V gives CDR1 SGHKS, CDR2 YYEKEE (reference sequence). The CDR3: CASSLGTGGGRYTGELFF. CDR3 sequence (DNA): TGTGCCAGCAGCCTAGGGACAGGGGGCGGACGGTACACCGGGGAGCTGTTTTTT.

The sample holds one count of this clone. CDR3 loop: CASSLRDRIGRLMNTEAFF. CDR3 nucleotide sequence: TGTGCCAGCAGCTTGCGTGACAGAATTGGCCGATTAATGAACACTGAAGCTTTCTTT. The chain is built from TRBV5-4 and TRBJ1-1; D may be TRBD1 (5 bases). The CDR3 contains 19 residues. CDR1 is SGHNT and CDR2 is YYREEE in the germline V gene (reference sequence). V lost 1 base, J lost 0 bases, and 22 bases lay in between.

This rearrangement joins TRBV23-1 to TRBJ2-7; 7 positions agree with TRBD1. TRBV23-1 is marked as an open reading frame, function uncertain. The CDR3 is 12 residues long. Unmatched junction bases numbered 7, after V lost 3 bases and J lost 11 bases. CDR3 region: CASSQPDRVKYF. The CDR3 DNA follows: TGCGCCAGCAGTCAGCCCGACAGGGTGAAGTACTTC.

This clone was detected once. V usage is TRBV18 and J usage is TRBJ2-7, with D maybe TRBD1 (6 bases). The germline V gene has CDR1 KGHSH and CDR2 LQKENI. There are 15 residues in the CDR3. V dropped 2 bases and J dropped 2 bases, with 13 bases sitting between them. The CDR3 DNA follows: TGTGCCAGCTCACCAGGGCAGGGGCCCCCCTACGAGCAGTACTTC. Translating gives CASSPGQGPPYEQYF.

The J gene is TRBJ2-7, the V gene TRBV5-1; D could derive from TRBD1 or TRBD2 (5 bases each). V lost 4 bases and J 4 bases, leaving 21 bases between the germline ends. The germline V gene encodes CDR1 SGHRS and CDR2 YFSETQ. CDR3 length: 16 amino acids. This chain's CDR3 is CASSTIGTPEVYEQYF. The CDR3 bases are TGCGCCAGCAGCACCATAGGGACGCCTGAAGTGTACGAGCAGTACTTC.

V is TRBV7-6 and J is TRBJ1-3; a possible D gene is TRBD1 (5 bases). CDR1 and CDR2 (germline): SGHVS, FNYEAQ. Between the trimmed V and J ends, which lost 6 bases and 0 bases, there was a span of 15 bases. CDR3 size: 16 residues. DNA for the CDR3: TGTGCCAGCAGTATCGGGCAGGGAGACTCTGGAAACACCATATATTTT. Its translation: CASSIGQGDSGNTIYF.

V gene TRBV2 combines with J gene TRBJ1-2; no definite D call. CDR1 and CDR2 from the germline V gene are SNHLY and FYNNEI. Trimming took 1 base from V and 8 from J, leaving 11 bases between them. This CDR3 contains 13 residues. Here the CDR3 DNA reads TGTGCCAGCAGTGAAGTAGGTAAAAGAGGCTACACCTTC. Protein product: CASSEVGKRGYTF.

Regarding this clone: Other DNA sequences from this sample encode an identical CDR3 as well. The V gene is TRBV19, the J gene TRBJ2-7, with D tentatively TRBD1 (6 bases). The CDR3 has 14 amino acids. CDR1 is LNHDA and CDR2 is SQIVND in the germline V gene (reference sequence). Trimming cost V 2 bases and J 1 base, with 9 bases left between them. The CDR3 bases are TGTGCCAGTAGTATAACAGGGCCATCCTACGAGCAGTACTTC. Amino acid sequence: CASSITGPSYEQYF.

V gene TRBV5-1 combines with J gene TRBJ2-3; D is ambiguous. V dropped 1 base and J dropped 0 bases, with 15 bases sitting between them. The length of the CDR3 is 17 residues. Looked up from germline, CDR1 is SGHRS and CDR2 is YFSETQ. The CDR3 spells CASSLMPLGASTDTQYF. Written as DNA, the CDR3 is TGCGCCAGCAGCTTGATGCCTCTCGGCGCTAGCACAGATACGCAGTATTTT.

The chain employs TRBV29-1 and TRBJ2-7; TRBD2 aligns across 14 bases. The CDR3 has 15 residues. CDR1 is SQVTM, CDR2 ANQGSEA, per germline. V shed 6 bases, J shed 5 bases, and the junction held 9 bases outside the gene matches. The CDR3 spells CSVDGLAGGRDEQYF. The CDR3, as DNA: TGCAGCGTCGACGGACTAGCGGGAGGTAGAGACGAGCAGTACTTC.

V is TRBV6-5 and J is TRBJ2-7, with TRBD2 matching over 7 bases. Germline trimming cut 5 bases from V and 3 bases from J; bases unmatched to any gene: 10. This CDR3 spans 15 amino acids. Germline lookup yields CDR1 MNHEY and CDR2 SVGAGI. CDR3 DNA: TGTGCCAGCAGTCCCCATGGGGGAGGGCACTACGAGCAGTACTTC. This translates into CASSPHGGGHYEQYF.

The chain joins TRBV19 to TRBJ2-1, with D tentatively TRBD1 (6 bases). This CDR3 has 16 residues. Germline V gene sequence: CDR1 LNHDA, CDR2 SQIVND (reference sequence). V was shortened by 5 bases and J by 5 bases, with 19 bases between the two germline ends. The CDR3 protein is CASSQGFWGPHNEQFF. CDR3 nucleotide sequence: TGTGCCAGTAGTCAAGGTTTTTGGGGGCCACACAATGAGCAGTTCTTC. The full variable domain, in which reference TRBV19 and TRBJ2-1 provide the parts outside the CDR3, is DGGITQSPKYLFRKEGQNVTLSCEQNLNHDAMYWYRQDPGQGLRLIYYSQIVNDFQKGDIAEGYSVSREKKESFPLTVTSAQKNPTAFYLCASSQGFWGPHNEQFFGPGTRLTVL.

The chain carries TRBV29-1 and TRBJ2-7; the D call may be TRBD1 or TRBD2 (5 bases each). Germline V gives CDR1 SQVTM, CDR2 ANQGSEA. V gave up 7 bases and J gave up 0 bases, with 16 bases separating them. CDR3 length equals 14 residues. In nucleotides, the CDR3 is TGCAGCGCTGGGACCGCGCAGCACTCCTACGAGCAGTACTTC. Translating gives CSAGTAQHSYEQYF.

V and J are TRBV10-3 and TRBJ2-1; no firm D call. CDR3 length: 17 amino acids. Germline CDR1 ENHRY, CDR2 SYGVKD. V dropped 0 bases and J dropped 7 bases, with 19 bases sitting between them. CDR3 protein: CAISESGPLPARNEQFF. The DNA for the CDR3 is TGTGCCATCAGTGAGTCGGGCCCGCTACCGGCAAGGAATGAGCAGTTCTTC.

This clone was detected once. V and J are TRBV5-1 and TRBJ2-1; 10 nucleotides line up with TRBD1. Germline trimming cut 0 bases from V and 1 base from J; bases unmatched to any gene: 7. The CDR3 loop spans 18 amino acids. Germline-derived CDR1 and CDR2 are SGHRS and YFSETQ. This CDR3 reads CASSLGTGTGVSYNEQFF. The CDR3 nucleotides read TGCGCCAGCAGCTTGGGCACCGGGACAGGGGTATCCTACAATGAGCAGTTCTTC.

The CDR3 sequence is CASSEAPTAQETQYF. Here the CDR3 DNA reads TGTGCCAGCAGTGAAGCGCCGACAGCTCAAGAGACCCAGTACTTC. The chain carries TRBV6-1 and TRBJ2-5; D is possibly TRBD1 (5 bases). V lost 0 bases, J lost 2 bases, and 10 bases lay in between. CDR1 is MNHNS, CDR2 SASEGT, per germline. The CDR3 contains 15 residues.

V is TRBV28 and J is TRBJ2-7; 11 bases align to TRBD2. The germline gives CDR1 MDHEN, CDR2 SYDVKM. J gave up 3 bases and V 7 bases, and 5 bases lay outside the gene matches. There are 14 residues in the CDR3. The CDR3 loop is CASNSGRALYEQYF. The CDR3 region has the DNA TGTGCCAGCAATAGCGGGAGGGCCCTCTACGAGCAGTACTTC.

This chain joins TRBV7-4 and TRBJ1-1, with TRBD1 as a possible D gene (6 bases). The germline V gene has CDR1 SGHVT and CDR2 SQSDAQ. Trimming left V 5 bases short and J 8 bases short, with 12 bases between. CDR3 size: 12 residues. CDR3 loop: CASSPEGEEAFF. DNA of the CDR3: TGTGCCAGCAGCCCCGAGGGGGAGGAAGCTTTCTTT.

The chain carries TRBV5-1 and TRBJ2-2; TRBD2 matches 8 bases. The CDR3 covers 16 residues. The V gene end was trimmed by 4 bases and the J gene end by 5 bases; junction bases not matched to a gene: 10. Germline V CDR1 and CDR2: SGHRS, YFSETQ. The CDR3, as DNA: TGCGCCAGCAGCAACGGGAGGGTCGGTAAAACCGGGGAGCTGTTTTTT. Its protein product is CASSNGRVGKTGELFF. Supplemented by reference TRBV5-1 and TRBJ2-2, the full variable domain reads KAGVTQTPRYLIKTRGQQVTLSCSPISGHRSVSWYQQTPGQGLQFLFEYFSETQRNKGNFPGRFSGRQFSNSRSEMNVSTLELGDSALYLCASSNGRVGKTGELFFGEGSRLTVL.

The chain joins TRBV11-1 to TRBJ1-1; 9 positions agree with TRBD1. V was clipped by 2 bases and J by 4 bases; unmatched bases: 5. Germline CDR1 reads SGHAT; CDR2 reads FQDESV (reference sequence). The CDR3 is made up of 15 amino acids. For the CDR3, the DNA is TGTGCCAGCAGCTTACTCGACAGGGGGGTCACTGAAGCTTTCTTT. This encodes CASSLLDRGVTEAFF.

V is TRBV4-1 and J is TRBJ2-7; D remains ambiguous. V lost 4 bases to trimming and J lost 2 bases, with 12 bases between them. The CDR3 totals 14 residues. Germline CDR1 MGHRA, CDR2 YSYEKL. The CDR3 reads CASSPSDGAYEQYF. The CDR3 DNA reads TGCGCCAGCAGCCCGAGTGACGGAGCCTACGAGCAGTACTTC.

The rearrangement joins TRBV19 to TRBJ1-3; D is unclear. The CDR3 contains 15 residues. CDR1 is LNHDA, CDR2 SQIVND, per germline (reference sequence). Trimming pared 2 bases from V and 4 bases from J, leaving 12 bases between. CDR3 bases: TGTGCCAGTAGTATAACGCGGGCCAAAGGAAACACCATATATTTT. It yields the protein CASSITRAKGNTIYF.

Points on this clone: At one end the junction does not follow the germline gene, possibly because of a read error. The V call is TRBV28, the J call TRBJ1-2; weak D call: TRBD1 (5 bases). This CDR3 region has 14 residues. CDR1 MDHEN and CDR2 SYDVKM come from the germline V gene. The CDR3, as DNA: TGTGCCAGCAATTTACCTCAGGGACGCTATGGCTACACCTTC. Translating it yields CASNLPQGRYGYTF.

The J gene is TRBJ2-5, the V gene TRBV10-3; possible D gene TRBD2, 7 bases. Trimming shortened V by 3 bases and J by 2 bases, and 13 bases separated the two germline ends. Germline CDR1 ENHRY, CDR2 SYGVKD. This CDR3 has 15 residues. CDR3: CAISEGGGLQETQYF. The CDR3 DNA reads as TGTGCCATCAGTGAAGGGGGGGGCCTTCAAGAGACCCAGTACTTC.

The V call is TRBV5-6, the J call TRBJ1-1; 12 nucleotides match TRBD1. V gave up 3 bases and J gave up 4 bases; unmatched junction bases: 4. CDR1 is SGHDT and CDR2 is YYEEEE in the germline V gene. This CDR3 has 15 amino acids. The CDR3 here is CASSWGQGASTEAFF. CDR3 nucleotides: TGTGCCAGCAGCTGGGGACAGGGGGCCTCCACTGAAGCTTTCTTT.

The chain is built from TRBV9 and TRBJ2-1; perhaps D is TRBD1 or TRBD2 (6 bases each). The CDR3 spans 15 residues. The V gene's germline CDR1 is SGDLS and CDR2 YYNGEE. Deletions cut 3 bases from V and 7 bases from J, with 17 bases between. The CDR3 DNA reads TGTGCCAGCAGCGACGGGCCGGGGGCATCTAATGAGCAGTTCTTC. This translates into CASSDGPGASNEQFF.